This T cell receptor (beta chain) is from a study of shared clonotypes between healthy human individuals. Deep level was the assay's run setting. It was around 180 ng DNA, about 30,000 T cell genomes, that sorted-subset replicate PCRs used. The repertoire was sequenced with immunoSEQ multiplex PCR; TCRdb's copy has only in-frame clones and lacks some. The table has hundreds of thousands of clones, around 96% seen once. CDR3 length: 13 amino acids. The V gene lost 10 bases and the J gene lost 2 bases, with 15 bases spanning the gap. In germline, CDR1 is WNHNN, CDR2 SYGVQD (reference sequence). The naive CD8 population came from CD45RO-negative cells selected for CCR7, without terminally differentiated effector memory CD45RA+ cells. Among the donors, all were Caucasian adults who lived in Nashville, Tennessee.

This chain connects TRBV10-1 to TRBJ2-7, with D perhaps matching TRBD2 (5 bases). The sequence derives from a woman in her 30s in good health. The sequencing sample was made of naive CD8+ T cells sorted from blood. CDR3 sequence reads: CATSSGNPYEQYF. CDR3 bases: TGCGCCACCTCAAGCGGAAATCCCTACGAGCAGTACTTC.